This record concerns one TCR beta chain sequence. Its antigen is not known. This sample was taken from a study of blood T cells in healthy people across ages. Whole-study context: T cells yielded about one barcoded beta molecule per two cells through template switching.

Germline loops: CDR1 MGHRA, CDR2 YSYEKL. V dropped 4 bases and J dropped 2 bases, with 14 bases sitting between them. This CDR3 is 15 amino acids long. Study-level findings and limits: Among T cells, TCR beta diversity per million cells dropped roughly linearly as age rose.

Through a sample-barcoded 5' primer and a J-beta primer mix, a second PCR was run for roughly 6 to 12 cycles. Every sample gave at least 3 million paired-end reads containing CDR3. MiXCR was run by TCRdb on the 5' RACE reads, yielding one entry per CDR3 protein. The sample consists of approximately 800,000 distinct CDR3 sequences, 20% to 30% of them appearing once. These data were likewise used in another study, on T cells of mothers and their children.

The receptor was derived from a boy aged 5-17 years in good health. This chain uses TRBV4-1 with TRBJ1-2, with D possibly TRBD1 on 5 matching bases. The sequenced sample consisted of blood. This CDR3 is CASSPWEGKNYGYTF. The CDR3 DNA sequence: TGCGCCAGCAGCCCGTGGGAGGGGAAAAACTATGGCTACACCTTC.